Listed here are 28 T cell receptor beta chains from one sample, sequenced in a study of T cell clonality in common variable immunodeficiency. Sequencing was performed with immunoSEQ multiplex PCR; in TCRdb, only in-frame clones are kept and a portion is missing. This repertoire lists more than 55,000 clones without singletons; over 0.8% sits in the top ten. The sample was peripheral blood mononuclear cells. Receptors were obtained from a person between 18 and 75 years old in good health.

A remark on this clone: Read coverage stops 3 residues before the CDR3 terminus; the germline J gene supplies the remainder. The rearrangement links TRBV30 to TRBJ2-4; 8 nucleotides align to TRBD2. Germline-derived CDR1 and CDR2 are GTSNPN and SVGIG (reference sequence). The CDR3 extends over 12 amino acids. The CDR3 protein is CAWRAGGYGQYF. The covered CDR3 bases are TGTGCCTGGAGGGCGGGGGGTTATGGT.

Details on this clone: A far larger clone lies a single base away; this is likely a read error. Coverage ceases 3 residues before the CDR3 finishes, and the germline J gene fills in the end. V is TRBV19 and J is TRBJ2-4, with D possibly TRBD2 on 6 matching bases. The CDR3 runs 11 residues. Germline V gives CDR1 LNHDA, CDR2 SQIVND (reference sequence). CDR3 sequence: CASKGEETQYF. The DNA read from the CDR3 is TGTGCCTCCAAAGGGGAGGAGACT.

This clone has a count of ten or more. Incomplete CDR3 DNA: TGTGCCAGCAGCTTAGTCGGGACTAGGGAAGAGACC. Translation: CASSLVGTREET. The entire CDR3 protein is CASSLVGTREETQYF. The genes are TRBV7-7 and TRBJ2-5; 8 nucleotides line up with TRBD2. The DNA ends 3 residues before the CDR3 does, and the rest of the CDR3 is filled in from the germline J gene. Germline V gene lookup returns CDR1 SSHAT and CDR2 FNYEAQ (reference sequence). The V segment lost 1 base and the J segment 3 bases; nucleotides outside the gene matches: 4. There are 15 residues in the CDR3. The complete variable domain, with remaining parts taken from reference TRBV7-7 and TRBJ2-5, reads GAGVSQSPRYKVTKRGQDVTLRCDPISSHATLYWYQQALGQGPEFLTYFNYEAQPDKSGLPSDRFSAERPEGSISTLTIQRTEQRDSAMYRCASSLVGTREETQYFGPGTRLLVL.

This clone was seen many times. The read terminates 3 residues ahead of where the CDR3 ends, so the germline J gene completes it. V and J are TRBV20-1 and TRBJ2-7, with TRBD2 matching 10 bases. The CDR3 runs to 17 residues. The trim removed 2 bases at V and 3 bases at J, leaving 13 bases unmatched. Germline V gives CDR1 DFQATT, CDR2 SNEGSKA (reference sequence). The CDR3 spells CSARPSDPAGGFYEQYF. The covered CDR3 bases are TGCAGTGCTAGACCTTCAGACCCAGCGGGAGGGTTCTACGAG.

This clone was recorded many times. From the germline J gene comes the end of the CDR3, since the read stops 3 residues before it. This chain connects TRBV6-2 or TRBV6-3 to TRBJ1-5; no definite D call. Trimming pared 6 bases from V and 4 bases from J, leaving 13 bases between. CDR1 and CDR2 (germline): MNHEY, SVGEGT. The CDR3 is made up of 14 amino acids. The CDR3 bases that were read are TGTGCCAGCAGCTCTTCGGGTCAAAATCAGCCC. Translating gives CASSSSGQNQP. The CDR3, in full, reads CASSSSGQNQPQHF.

The table lists this clone with many counts. A junction end diverges from the germline sequence, so it may reflect a read error. With the read ending 3 residues before the CDR3 end, the germline J gene is used to fill in that end. The genes are TRBV4-2 and TRBJ1-1; D might be TRBD1 (6 bases). Germline V lookup: CDR1 LGHNA, CDR2 YNFKEQ. This CDR3 has 14 residues. Partial CDR3 DNA: TGCGCCAGCAGCCAGTCCCAGGGGTACACTGAA. Translating gives CASSQSQGYTE. The whole CDR3 is CASSQSQGYTEAFF.

This clone came up many times. One end of the junction fails to match germline, which may point to a read error. The CDR3 goes on 3 residues after the read ends, and that part is filled in from the germline J gene. The chain combines TRBV4-2 with TRBJ2-5; weak D call: TRBD2 (6 bases). CDR1 is LGHNA and CDR2 is YNFKEQ in the germline V gene. The CDR3 is 16 residues long. The covered CDR3 bases are TGCGCCAGCAGCCAAGTAGTATCGGGGGTTCAAGAGACC. Translation gives CASSQVVSGVQET. The CDR3 reads in full as CASSQVVSGVQETQYF.

This clone occurred many times. Sequencing ends 3 residues short of the CDR3 end; the germline J gene provides the rest. The rearrangement uses TRBV29-1 and TRBJ1-2; no clear D gene. The V end was cut by 4 bases, the J end by 0 bases, with 3 bases between. Germline V gene data show CDR1 as SQVTM and CDR2 as ANQGSEA. The length of the CDR3 is 11 residues. The CDR3 loop reads CSVAANYGYTF. CDR3 DNA (partial): TGCAGCGTTGCAGCTAACTATGGC.

The table lists this clone with many counts. The read is 3 residues too short to cover the CDR3 end, so that end is filled in from the germline J gene. The rearrangement uses TRBV19 and TRBJ2-5; TRBD2 matches 10 bases. With 3 bases clipped from V and 1 base from J, the junction kept 2 bases outside the gene matches. In germline, CDR1 is LNHDA, CDR2 SQIVND (reference sequence). CDR3 length: 15 residues. The CDR3 bases that were read are TGTGCCAGTAGTATTAGCGGGGGGCGCCAAGAGACC. The encoded protein is CASSISGGRQET. The full CDR3 protein reads CASSISGGRQETQYF.

This clone was recorded at least ten times. This chain's CDR3 is CASSSYVTSGRAGSYNEQFF. The DNA read from the CDR3 is TGCGCCAGCAGCTCATACGTTACTAGCGGGAGGGCCGGGTCCTACAATGAG. J is TRBJ2-1 and V is TRBV5-1, with 13 bases matching TRBD2. The read is 3 residues too short to cover the CDR3 end, so that end is filled in from the germline J gene. The length of the CDR3 is 20 residues. Germline CDR1 reads SGHRS; CDR2 reads YFSETQ. The V and J ends lost 3 bases and 1 base, in that order; junction bases with no gene match: 13. Full variable domain (remainder filled in from reference TRBV5-1 and TRBJ2-1): KAGVTQTPRYLIKTRGQQVTLSCSPISGHRSVSWYQQTPGQGLQFLFEYFSETQRNKGNFPGRFSGRQFSNSRSEMNVSTLELGDSALYLCASSSYVTSGRAGSYNEQFFGPGTRLTVL.

The sample holds many counts of this clone. The read halts 3 residues ahead of the CDR3 end, with the missing end drawn from the germline J gene. This chain links TRBV7-9 with TRBJ2-7; D might be TRBD1 (6 bases). This CDR3 spans 13 amino acids. CDR1 is SEHNR, CDR2 FQNEAQ, per germline (reference sequence). V shed 3 bases and J shed 2 bases, with 8 bases lying between them. The CDR3 sequence is CASSLGDTYEQYF. The part of the CDR3 DNA that was read is TGTGCCAGCAGCTTGGGGGACACCTACGAG.

As for this clone: The CDR3 extends 3 residues past the end of the read, so its final part is completed from the germline J gene. The chain couples TRBV5-1 to TRBJ2-1; maybe TRBD1 (6 bases). The CDR3 extends over 15 amino acids. CDR1 and CDR2 from the germline V gene are SGHRS and YFSETQ. V shed 0 bases and J shed 7 bases, with 14 bases lying between them. This chain's CDR3 is CASSLGQAGGNEQFF. The DNA read from the CDR3 is TGCGCCAGCAGCTTGGGACAGGCCGGCGGGAATGAG.

This clone was seen many times. The CDR3 extends 3 residues past the end of the read, so its final part is completed from the germline J gene. The chain uses TRBV19 and TRBJ2-5; D is ambiguous. Trimming cost V 3 bases and J 3 bases, with 11 bases left between them. CDR3 size: 14 residues. Germline V gene data show CDR1 as LNHDA and CDR2 as SQIVND (reference sequence). Incomplete CDR3 DNA: TGTGCCAGTAGTATTAGTAGTCATGAAGAGACC. Translated: CASSISSHEET. In full, the CDR3 reads CASSISSHEETQYF.

This clone was counted at least ten times. The read stops 3 residues short of the end of the CDR3; the missing end is completed from the germline J gene. This sequence joins TRBV30 and TRBJ1-2; D remains unclear. Germline V lookup: CDR1 GTSNPN, CDR2 SVGIG (reference sequence). The CDR3 sequence is 16 residues long. Trimming pared 0 bases from V and 2 bases from J, leaving 16 bases between. The DNA read from the CDR3 is TGTGCCTGGAGTGTACTGGGTGGCGGAGGCAACTATGGC. Amino acid sequence: CAWSVLGGGGNYG. The entire CDR3 reads CAWSVLGGGGNYGYTF.

By share of the sample, this clone is medium-sized. The read stops 3 residues short of the end of the CDR3; the missing end is completed from the germline J gene. The rearrangement links TRBV19 to TRBJ2-3; 9 bases are shared with TRBD1. This CDR3 contains 14 residues. Germline trimming cut 4 bases from V and 4 bases from J; bases unmatched to any gene: 3. Germline V gives CDR1 LNHDA, CDR2 SQIVND (reference sequence). The sequenced part of the CDR3 DNA is TGTGCCAGTAGTAAGGACAGGGGTTCAGATACG. Translated, it gives CASSKDRGSDT. The whole CDR3 is CASSKDRGSDTQYF.

This clone was seen repeatedly, ten times or more. The read gets to within 3 residues of the CDR3 end, and the germline J gene fills in the rest. The V and J genes are TRBV19 and TRBJ1-1; D unresolved. CDR1 is LNHDA and CDR2 is SQIVND in the germline V gene (reference sequence). The CDR3 has 14 residues. Trimming left V 2 bases short and J 4 bases short, with 11 bases between. CDR3 DNA (partial): TGTGCCAGTAGTATAACTCTCCCGGGCACTGAA. This encodes CASSITLPGTE. The CDR3 as a whole reads CASSITLPGTEAFF.

This clone was seen ten or more times. Read data end 3 residues before the CDR3 end; the end is taken from the germline J gene. The gene calls are TRBV2 and TRBJ2-5, with D perhaps TRBD2 (6 bases). Trimming stripped 2 bases from V and 7 bases from J, with 26 bases between. The CDR3 loop spans 18 amino acids. Germline CDR1 and CDR2: SNHLY and FYNNEI. This CDR3 reads CASSEWATRGTEERTQYF. Partial CDR3 DNA: TGTGCCAGCAGTGAATGGGCTACCCGAGGGACTGAAGAGAGGACC.

This clone was observed at least ten times. Read sequence stops 3 residues before the CDR3 end, and the germline J gene provides the missing end. The chain links TRBV12-3 or TRBV12-4 to TRBJ2-1, with D unclear. V gave up 3 bases and J gave up 7 bases, with 10 bases separating them. The CDR3 totals 13 residues. CDR3 bases read: TGTGCCAGCAGTTTCGCCCTGCGGAATGAG. Translated, it gives CASSFALRNE. Given in full, the CDR3 is CASSFALRNEQFF.

Details on this clone: Coverage ceases 3 residues before the CDR3 finishes, and the germline J gene fills in the end. The V gene is TRBV5-1, the J gene TRBJ1-1; 10 bases map to TRBD1. The CDR3 totals 16 residues. Germline lookup yields CDR1 SGHRS and CDR2 YFSETQ. After removal of 3 bases from V and 6 bases from J, the junction contained 11 bases not matched to a gene. The sequenced part of the CDR3 DNA is TGCGCCAGCAGCTCCACGCCGACAGGGGGCGGTTCTGAA. Its protein product is CASSSTPTGGGSE. The CDR3, in full, reads CASSSTPTGGGSEAFF. The full variable domain, in which reference TRBV5-1 and TRBJ1-1 provide the parts outside the CDR3, is KAGVTQTPRYLIKTRGQQVTLSCSPISGHRSVSWYQQTPGQGLQFLFEYFSETQRNKGNFPGRFSGRQFSNSRSEMNVSTLELGDSALYLCASSSTPTGGGSEAFFGQGTRLTVV.

This clone was seen repeatedly, ten times or more. The read finishes 3 residues shy of the CDR3 end, and the germline J gene is used to complete it. This sequence joins TRBV20-1 and TRBJ2-2; the match to TRBD1 covers 7 bases. V dropped 1 base and J dropped 9; count of bases not matched to a gene: 5. Germline CDR1 reads DFQATT; CDR2 reads SNEGSKA (reference sequence). This CDR3 has 13 amino acids. Partial CDR3 DNA: TGCAGTGCTAGAGTGACAGGGAGCAGGGAG. Protein sequence: CSARVTGSRE. The CDR3 as a whole reads CSARVTGSRELFF.

This clone was counted ten times or more. The read gets to within 3 residues of the CDR3 end, and the germline J gene fills in the rest. The chain has TRBV29-1 and TRBJ1-1; 7 positions agree with TRBD1. V gave up 3 bases and J gave up 2 bases; unmatched junction bases: 3. The V gene's germline CDR1 is SQVTM and CDR2 ANQGSEA. The CDR3 runs 13 residues. The CDR3: CSVDRTGNTEAFF. Incomplete CDR3 DNA: TGCAGCGTTGACCGGACAGGAAACACTGAA.

This clone came up many times. Read data end 3 residues before the CDR3 end; the end is taken from the germline J gene. V gene TRBV2 combines with J gene TRBJ1-2, with D possibly matching TRBD1 (5 bases). V was pared by 6 bases and J by 6 bases, with 14 bases between. The length of the CDR3 is 13 residues. Looked up from germline, CDR1 is SNHLY and CDR2 is FYNNEI. The CDR3 bases that were read are TGTGCCAGCAGCACAGGATGGAAGGATGGC. Its translation is CASSTGWKDG. The complete CDR3 reads CASSTGWKDGYTF.

This clone was seen many times. Sequencing ends 3 residues short of the CDR3 end; the germline J gene provides the rest. The chain has TRBV13 and TRBJ2-1; TRBD1 might be the D (6 bases). Germline V lookup: CDR1 PRHDT, CDR2 FYEKMQ (reference sequence). V was pared by 2 bases and J by 5 bases, with 10 bases between. The CDR3 length is 14 residues. The CDR3 reads CASSLPGQNNEQFF. CDR3 DNA (partial): TGTGCCAGCAGCTTACCGGGACAAAACAATGAG. The variable domain in full, with the rest retrieved from reference TRBV13 and TRBJ2-1, is AAGVIQSPRHLIKEKRETATLKCYPIPRHDTVYWYQQGPGQDPQFLISFYEKMQSDKGSIPDRFSAQQFSDYHSELNMSSLELGDSALYFCASSLPGQNNEQFFGPGTRLTVL.

This clone was observed at least ten times. The read halts 3 residues ahead of the CDR3 end, with the missing end drawn from the germline J gene. The chain carries TRBV7-2 and TRBJ1-1; D possibly corresponds to TRBD1 (5 bases). The CDR3 has 13 residues. Trimming removed 5 bases at V and 3 bases at J, with 10 bases between. Germline assignment: CDR1 SGHTA and CDR2 FQGNSA. The part of the CDR3 DNA that was read is TGTGCCAGCAGCCGTACGGGGGACACTGAA. Protein sequence: CASSRTGDTE. The complete CDR3 sequence is CASSRTGDTEAFF. The full variable domain, its missing parts supplied by reference TRBV7-2 and TRBJ1-1, is GAGVSQSPSNKVTEKGKDVELRCDPISGHTALYWYRQSLGQGLEFLIYFQGNSAPDKSGLPSDRFSAERTGGSVSTLTIQRTQQEDSAVYLCASSRTGDTEAFFGQGTRLTVV.

This clone was observed at least ten times. The CDR3 end is not reached by the read, which stops 3 residues before it; the germline J gene fills it in. V is TRBV5-1 and J is TRBJ2-7; 9 bases map to TRBD2. The V gene end was trimmed by 4 bases and the J gene end by 6 bases; junction bases not matched to a gene: 8. The CDR3 totals 14 residues. Germline V gene data show CDR1 as SGHRS and CDR2 as YFSETQ. CDR3 in amino acids: CASSAGLAVFEQYF. Partial CDR3 DNA: TGCGCCAGCAGCGCGGGACTAGCCGTGTTCGAG. Full variable domain (rest looked up from reference TRBV5-1 and TRBJ2-7): KAGVTQTPRYLIKTRGQQVTLSCSPISGHRSVSWYQQTPGQGLQFLFEYFSETQRNKGNFPGRFSGRQFSNSRSEMNVSTLELGDSALYLCASSAGLAVFEQYFGPGTRLTVT.

This clone was recorded many times. Read sequence stops 3 residues before the CDR3 end, and the germline J gene provides the missing end. V gene TRBV20-1 combines with J gene TRBJ1-6; 7 nucleotides align to TRBD1. Germline CDR1 and CDR2: DFQATT and SNEGSKA (reference sequence). Losses at the gene ends were 0 bases for V and 6 bases for J; bases not matched to a gene: 2. The CDR3 has 14 amino acids. This CDR3 is CSARETGRNSPLHF. Partial CDR3 DNA: TGCAGTGCTAGAGAGACAGGGCGTAATTCACCC.

This clone appeared many times. The read ends 3 residues early relative to the CDR3; the germline J gene fills the gap. The chain couples TRBV7-3 to TRBJ2-3; 10 positions agree with TRBD2. In germline, CDR1 is SGHTA, CDR2 FQGTGA. V was clipped by 0 bases and J by 3 bases; unmatched bases: 18. The CDR3 loop spans 21 amino acids. CDR3 sequence reads: CASSLTGVGASGRSRTDTQYF. Incomplete CDR3 DNA: TGTGCCAGCAGCTTAACAGGAGTAGGAGCTAGCGGGAGAAGTAGGACAGATACG.

This clone has ten or more counts. CDR3 DNA, as far as it was read: TGTGCCAGCAATTTCTATAAACGTTCACCC. This codes for CASNFYKRSP. The complete CDR3 sequence is CASNFYKRSPLHF. The J gene is TRBJ1-6, the V gene TRBV28; no clear D gene. The CDR3 goes on 3 residues after the read ends, and that part is filled in from the germline J gene. Germline V gene sequence: CDR1 MDHEN, CDR2 SYDVKM. The CDR3 is 13 amino acids. Deletions cut 7 bases from V and 9 bases from J, with 13 bases between.